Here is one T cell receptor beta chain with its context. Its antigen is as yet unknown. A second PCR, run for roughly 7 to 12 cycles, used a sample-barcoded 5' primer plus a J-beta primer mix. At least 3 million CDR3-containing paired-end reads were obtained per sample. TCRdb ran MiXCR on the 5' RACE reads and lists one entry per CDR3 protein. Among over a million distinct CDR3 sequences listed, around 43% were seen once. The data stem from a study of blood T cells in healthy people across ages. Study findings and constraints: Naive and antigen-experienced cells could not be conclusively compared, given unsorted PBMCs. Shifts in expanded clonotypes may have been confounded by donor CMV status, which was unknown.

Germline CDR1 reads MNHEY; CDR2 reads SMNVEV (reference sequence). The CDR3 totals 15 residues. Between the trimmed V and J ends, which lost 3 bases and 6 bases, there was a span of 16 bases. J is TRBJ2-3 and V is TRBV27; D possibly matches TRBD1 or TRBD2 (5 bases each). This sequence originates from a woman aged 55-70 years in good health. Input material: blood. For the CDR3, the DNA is TGTGCCAGCAGTTTGTCCGGGACCCGGTCGGATACGCAGTATTTT. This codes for CASSLSGTRSDTQYF.